This TCR beta chain was captured by sequencing in a study of blood T cells in healthy people across ages. Whole-study results and caveats: Both higher diversity and more naive CD4+ cells marked long-lived donors when set against aged donors. Expanded clonotype changes were possibly confounded by unknown donor CMV status.

Samples each yielded at least 5.5 micrograms of total RNA. The CDR3 runs to 15 residues. The V and J ends lost 5 bases and 0 bases respectively, with 11 bases between them. Germline CDR1 is MNHEY and CDR2 is SVGEGT. Concerning this clonotype itself: Its antigen is undetermined.

A sample-barcoded 5' primer and a J-beta primer mix were used in a second PCR of about 7 to 11 cycles. TCRdb used MiXCR to reprocess the 5' RACE reads, holding one entry per CDR3 protein. The sample yields approximately 900,000 distinct CDR3 sequences, around 49% seen once. Sequencing used blood. This sequence originates from a young man in good health. This chain joins TRBV6-2 or TRBV6-3 and TRBJ2-1, with unresolved D. The DNA of the CDR3 is TGTGCCAGCAGTCCGGTACCGAGCTCCTACAATGAGCAGTTCTTC. Protein product: CASSPVPSSYNEQFF.